One sample yielded the 29 T cell receptor beta chains listed below, sequenced in a study of T cell changes during pregnancy in multiple sclerosis. The protocol was immunoSEQ multiplex PCR, while the TCRdb copy is restricted to in-frame clones and leaves out a portion. Seen here are 25,000 to 35,000 clones, roughly nine tenths observed once, and the top ten hold around 4.1%. The sequencing used CD8+ T cells from peripheral blood mononuclear cells, collected in the second trimester of pregnancy. The source is a female donor with multiple sclerosis, enrolled in a pregnancy study.

This clone occurred a few times. V is TRBV6-1 and J is TRBJ2-3; 7 bases map to TRBD1. This CDR3 comprises 14 residues. The V gene end was trimmed by 9 bases and the J gene end by 0 bases; junction bases not matched to a gene: 6. Per germline, CDR1 MNHNS and CDR2 SASEGT. DNA for the CDR3: TGTGCCAGTGCCGGGACAGCCAGCACAGATACGCAGTATTTT. This gives the protein CASAGTASTDTQYF.

This rearrangement joins TRBV19 to TRBJ2-1; 10 nucleotides line up with TRBD2. The CDR3 length is 15 residues. The junction had 3 bases not matched to a gene; V was cut back by 4 bases and J by 3 bases. Germline V gene lookup returns CDR1 LNHDA and CDR2 SQIVND (reference sequence). DNA for the CDR3: TGTGCCAGTAGTACCGGACTAGCGGACTACAATGAGCAGTTCTTC. It is translated as CASSTGLADYNEQFF.

This chain links TRBV5-1 with TRBJ2-1, with TRBD2 as a possible D gene (5 bases). The V end was cut by 1 base, the J end by 10 bases, with 15 bases between. CDR3 length: 14 amino acids. The V gene's germline CDR1 is SGHRS and CDR2 YFSETQ. CDR3 sequence (DNA): TGCGCCAGCAGCTTGCGTCTAGCCCGGCGGGAGCAGTTCTTC. Amino acid sequence: CASSLRLARREQFF.

The chain employs TRBV29-1 and TRBJ1-2; a weak D match, TRBD1 (5 bases). Germline CDR1 SQVTM, CDR2 ANQGSEA. V was pared by 6 bases and J by 5 bases, with 28 bases between. The CDR3 sequence is 17 residues long. The CDR3 reads CSVAGGGEHRPPYGYTF. The CDR3 coding sequence is TGCAGCGTCGCGGGGGGAGGCGAGCATAGACCCCCATATGGCTACACCTTC. Using reference TRBV29-1 and TRBJ1-2 for the parts outside the CDR3, the full variable domain is SAVISQKPSRDICQRGTSLTIQCQVDSQVTMMFWYRQQPGQSLTLIATANQGSEATYESGFVIDKFPISRPNLTFSTLTVSNMSPEDSSIYLCSVAGGGEHRPPYGYTFGSGTRLTVV.

In this sample, this clone turned up once. The rearrangement uses TRBV9 and TRBJ2-3, with TRBD2 as a possible D gene (6 bases). CDR1 and CDR2 from the germline V gene are SGDLS and YYNGEE. This CDR3 region has 14 residues. Trimming took 5 bases from V and 2 from J, leaving 12 bases between them. The CDR3 nucleotides are TGTGCCAGCAGTCCGGGAGTTCCCACAGATACGCAGTATTTT. Translation: CASSPGVPTDTQYF.

The chain uses TRBV7-9 and TRBJ1-1, with TRBD1 identical over 7 bases. The CDR3 runs 14 residues. Looked up from germline, CDR1 is SEHNR and CDR2 is FQNEAQ (reference sequence). V shed 6 bases, J shed 2 bases, and the junction held 6 bases outside the gene matches. This CDR3 reads CASRSRDSNTEAFF. CDR3 in DNA: TGTGCCAGCAGGTCCCGGGACAGCAACACTGAAGCTTTCTTT.

Worth noting for this clone: At one end, the junction sequence differs from germline, possibly due to a read error. The rearrangement links TRBV28 to TRBJ2-7; perhaps TRBD2 as D (6 bases). This CDR3 spans 12 amino acids. CDR1 and CDR2 (germline): MDHEN, SYDVKM. CDR3 sequence reads: CASSLPGEVATF. CDR3 DNA sequence: TGTGCCAGCAGTTTACCCGGGGAGGTAGCCACCTTC. Variable domain in full (rest from reference TRBV28 and TRBJ2-7): DVKVTQSSRYLVKRTGEKVFLECVQDMDHENMFWYRQDPGLGLRLIYFSYDVKMKEKGDIPEGYSVSREKKERFSLILESASTNQTSMYLCASSLPGEVATFGPGTRLTVT.

The chain carries TRBV4-1 and TRBJ2-6; tentatively, D is TRBD1 (6 bases). Trimming stripped 6 bases from V and 1 base from J, with 13 bases between. CDR3 length: 16 amino acids. Looked up from germline, CDR1 is MGHRA and CDR2 is YSYEKL. The CDR3 nucleotides read TGCGCCAGCAGTGCACAGGGTAGGTCTGGGGCCAACGTCCTGACTTTC. Amino acids: CASSAQGRSGANVLTF.

J is TRBJ2-1 and V is TRBV9; 8 bases map to TRBD1. In germline, CDR1 is SGDLS, CDR2 YYNGEE. The J segment lost 3 bases and the V segment lost 3 bases, leaving 5 bases of the junction unmatched. The CDR3 has 15 amino acids. Here the CDR3 reads CASSALTGDYNEQFF. The CDR3 DNA reads as TGTGCCAGCAGCGCTCTGACAGGGGACTACAATGAGCAGTTCTTC.

The chain carries TRBV5-1 and TRBJ2-3; TRBD2 matches at 9 bases. After removal of 0 bases from V and 6 bases from J, the junction contained 8 bases not matched to a gene. There are 16 residues in the CDR3. Germline CDR1 is SGHRS and CDR2 is YFSETQ. DNA of the CDR3: TGCGCCAGCAGCTTGGAAGCGACTAGCGGTCTTGATACGCAGTATTTT. Protein product: CASSLEATSGLDTQYF. The variable domain in full, with the rest retrieved from reference TRBV5-1 and TRBJ2-3, is KAGVTQTPRYLIKTRGQQVTLSCSPISGHRSVSWYQQTPGQGLQFLFEYFSETQRNKGNFPGRFSGRQFSNSRSEMNVSTLELGDSALYLCASSLEATSGLDTQYFGPGTRLTVL.

The chain combines TRBV7-9 with TRBJ2-7; tentatively, D is TRBD1 (6 bases). This CDR3 has 15 residues. Trimming cost V 2 bases and J 2 bases, with 13 bases left between them. Germline loops: CDR1 SEHNR, CDR2 FQNEAQ (reference sequence). CDR3 residues: CASSLISSGAYEQYF. CDR3 sequence (DNA): TGTGCCAGCAGCTTAATCAGCTCAGGGGCCTACGAGCAGTACTTC.

The table lists this clone with a few counts. J is TRBJ2-7 and V is TRBV5-4; TRBD2 agrees at 8 bases. Germline V gene data show CDR1 as SGHNT and CDR2 as YYREEE (reference sequence). The CDR3 sequence is 17 residues long. The V segment lost 4 bases and the J segment 6 bases; nucleotides outside the gene matches: 18. The DNA for the CDR3 is TGTGCCAGCAGCCTATCGGGGGGGTTTCTGGGGGCATCCGAGCAGTACTTC. Its translation: CASSLSGGFLGASEQYF.

This sequence joins TRBV10-3 and TRBJ2-1, with 8 bases fitting TRBD2. The CDR3 loop spans 15 amino acids. Unmatched junction bases numbered 6, after V lost 4 bases and J lost 4 bases. CDR1 and CDR2 from the germline V gene are ENHRY and SYGVKD. The CDR3 bases are TGTGCCATCAGTGTAACCGGGAGGGAGTACAATGAGCAGTTCTTC. Amino acids: CAISVTGREYNEQFF.

This clone was seen only once. V is TRBV30 and J is TRBJ1-2; TRBD1 aligns across 10 bases. Germline values: CDR1 GTSNPN, CDR2 SVGIG (reference sequence). V trimming: 2 bases; J trimming: 13 bases; junction bases outside the gene matches: 22. The length of the CDR3 is 17 residues. This CDR3 is CAWSPNPGTGDLGGSTF. The CDR3 DNA sequence: TGTGCCTGGAGTCCTAATCCCGGGACAGGGGACCTCGGGGGGAGCACCTTC.

This chain uses TRBV30 with TRBJ1-1, with TRBD1 as a possible D gene (5 bases). Germline lookup yields CDR1 GTSNPN and CDR2 SVGIG (reference sequence). Deletions cut 4 bases from V and 0 bases from J, with 12 bases between. This CDR3 is built from 14 residues. The CDR3 sequence is CAWTPDTLNTEAFF. The CDR3 DNA sequence: TGTGCCTGGACTCCGGACACTTTGAACACTGAAGCTTTCTTT.

The chain has TRBV11-1 and TRBJ2-7; 11 nucleotides agree with TRBD1. V lost 5 bases and J lost 9; bases outside the gene matches: 12. There are 15 residues in the CDR3. Germline CDR1 SGHAT, CDR2 FQDESV (reference sequence). For the CDR3, the DNA is TGTGCCAGCAGCAAACCCGGGACAGGGGGTCTATGGCAGTACTTC. Protein sequence: CASSKPGTGGLWQYF.

The chain recombines TRBV6-5 with TRBJ1-4; 7 nucleotides agree with TRBD1. The CDR3 extends over 16 amino acids. J was trimmed by 5 bases and V by 2 bases; bases with no gene match: 8. CDR1 and CDR2 (germline): MNHEY, SVGAGI. The CDR3 here is CASSYRPGGGNEKLFF. Here the CDR3 DNA reads TGTGCCAGCAGTTACCGGCCAGGGGGTGGGAATGAAAAACTGTTTTTT.

This CDR3 is CASSLDRDRVSYGYTF. DNA of the CDR3: TGTGCCAGCAGCTTAGATAGGGACAGGGTTAGCTATGGCTACACCTTC. The chain has TRBV11-2 and TRBJ1-2, with 9 bases fitting TRBD1. The CDR3 length is 16 residues. The ends lost 0 bases at V and 4 bases at J; junction bases unmatched: 6. Per the germline V gene, CDR1 is SGHAT and CDR2 is FQNNGV.

The chain has TRBV6-5 and TRBJ1-4, with unresolved D. The CDR3 consists of 16 residues. With 0 bases removed from V and 0 bases from J, the gap between germline ends came to 8 bases. Germline V gives CDR1 MNHEY, CDR2 SVGAGI. CDR3 loop: CASSYSAETTNEKLFF. CDR3 coding DNA: TGTGCCAGCAGTTACTCGGCAGAAACAACTAATGAAAAACTGTTTTTT.

V and J are TRBV10-3 and TRBJ1-1, with 9 bases fitting TRBD1. CDR3 length: 15 residues. Germline CDR1 is ENHRY and CDR2 is SYGVKD. J lost 2 bases, V lost 7 bases, and 8 bases had no gene match. Here the CDR3 DNA reads TGTGCCATCACAACACAGGGGGCTCCTAACACTGAAGCTTTCTTT. Translating gives CAITTQGAPNTEAFF.

The genes are TRBV5-4 and TRBJ2-1, with 8 bases matching TRBD1. This CDR3 region has 15 residues. Germline V CDR1 and CDR2: SGHNT, YYREEE (reference sequence). V trimming: 0 bases; J trimming: 9 bases; junction bases outside the gene matches: 8. DNA for the CDR3: TGTGCCAGCAGCTTGGCCGGACAGGGTATCTCTGAGCAGTTCTTC. Its protein is CASSLAGQGISEQFF. The variable domain in full, with the rest retrieved from reference TRBV5-4 and TRBJ2-1, is ETGVTQSPTHLIKTRGQQVTLRCSSQSGHNTVSWYQQALGQGPQFIFQYYREEENGRGNFPPRFSGLQFPNYSSELNVNALELDDSALYLCASSLAGQGISEQFFGPGTRLTVL.

This chain uses TRBV19 with TRBJ2-1, with 9 positions matching TRBD1. Germline V gene lookup returns CDR1 LNHDA and CDR2 SQIVND (reference sequence). The CDR3 covers 15 residues. The ends lost 6 bases at V and 3 bases at J; junction bases unmatched: 6. The CDR3 is CASSLQGALYNEQFF. CDR3 nucleotides: TGTGCCAGTAGCTTACAGGGGGCCCTCTACAATGAGCAGTTCTTC.

CDR3 bases: TGCGCCAGCAGTCAATTGAAGGAGGGATCCCCTCATGGCTACACCTTC. As protein: CASSQLKEGSPHGYTF. The rearrangement joins TRBV23-1 to TRBJ1-2; no clear D gene. TRBV23-1 is annotated as an ORF whose role is uncertain. The CDR3 runs 16 residues. Between the trimmed V and J ends, which lost 1 base and 6 bases, there was a span of 18 bases.

This clone was seen only once. The V call is TRBV15, the J call TRBJ1-6; D uncertain. The V and J ends lost 8 bases and 3 bases respectively, with 8 bases between them. The CDR3 is 13 residues long. CDR1 and CDR2 (germline): LNHNV, YYDKDF (reference sequence). CDR3 sequence: CATGNSYNSPLHF. The CDR3 bases are TGTGCCACCGGAAACAGCTATAATTCACCCCTCCACTTT.

V gene TRBV15 combines with J gene TRBJ2-3; D is unresolved. Germline-derived CDR1 and CDR2 are LNHNV and YYDKDF (reference sequence). This CDR3 has 13 amino acids. V lost 2 bases to trimming and J lost 2 bases, with 5 bases between them. CDR3 nucleotide sequence: TGTGCCACCAGCAGACCCCTCACAGATACGCAGTATTTT. Translating gives CATSRPLTDTQYF.

The V gene is TRBV5-1, the J gene TRBJ1-1; 9 positions match TRBD1. The V gene end was trimmed by 6 bases and the J gene end by 0 bases; junction bases not matched to a gene: 6. Germline V gene lookup returns CDR1 SGHRS and CDR2 YFSETQ. CDR3 length: 15 residues. The CDR3, as DNA: TGCGCCAGCAACCCGGGGACAGGGATGAACACTGAAGCTTTCTTT. As protein: CASNPGTGMNTEAFF.

This clone was recorded only once. The chain recombines TRBV5-1 with TRBJ2-1, with TRBD2 identical over 9 bases. Germline V gene lookup returns CDR1 SGHRS and CDR2 YFSETQ. This CDR3 is built from 16 residues. With 0 bases clipped from V and 9 bases from J, the junction kept 10 bases outside the gene matches. CDR3 loop: CASSLAPSGKDGEQFF. CDR3 sequence (DNA): TGCGCCAGCAGCTTGGCGCCTAGCGGGAAAGATGGTGAGCAGTTCTTC.

The CDR3, as DNA: TGTGCCAGCAGTGAGCAGCGGGAGCCCTCCTACAATGAGCAGTTCTTC. As protein: CASSEQREPSYNEQFF. The chain is built from TRBV6-1 and TRBJ2-1, with TRBD2 identical over 8 bases. Germline V gene data show CDR1 as MNHNS and CDR2 as SASEGT. Trimming cost V 3 bases and J 0 bases; bases outside gene matches: 4. This CDR3 has 16 residues.

The genes are TRBV4-1 and TRBJ1-2, with TRBD1 as a possible D gene (5 bases). The V and J ends lost 1 base and 7 bases respectively, with 16 bases between them. In germline, CDR1 is MGHRA, CDR2 YSYEKL. There are 15 residues in the CDR3. The CDR3 region has the DNA TGCGCCAGCAGCCAAGTGGAGGGGCCAGAGGTTGGCTACACCTTC. It is translated as CASSQVEGPEVGYTF.